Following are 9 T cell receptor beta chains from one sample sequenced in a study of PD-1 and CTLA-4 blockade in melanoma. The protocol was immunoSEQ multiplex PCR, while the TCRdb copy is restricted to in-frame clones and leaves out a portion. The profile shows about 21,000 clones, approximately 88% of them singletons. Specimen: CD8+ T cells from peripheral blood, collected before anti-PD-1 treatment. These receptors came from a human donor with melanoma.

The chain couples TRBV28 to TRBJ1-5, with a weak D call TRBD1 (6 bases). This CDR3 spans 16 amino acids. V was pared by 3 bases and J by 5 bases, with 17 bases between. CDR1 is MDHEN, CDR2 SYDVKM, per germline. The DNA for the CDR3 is TGTGCCAGCAGTTTGTCCGGGGGCAGGGAGGATCAGCCCCAGCATTTT. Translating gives CASSLSGGREDQPQHF.

CDR3 nucleotide sequence: TGCGCCAGCAGCCAAAAAGGAAGGGGTAGCACTGAAGCTTTCTTT. Encoded protein: CASSQKGRGSTEAFF. The chain couples TRBV4-1 to TRBJ1-1; D perhaps matches TRBD1 (5 bases). The CDR3 sequence is 15 residues long. V lost 2 bases to trimming and J lost 4 bases, with 14 bases between them. CDR1 is MGHRA, CDR2 YSYEKL, per germline.

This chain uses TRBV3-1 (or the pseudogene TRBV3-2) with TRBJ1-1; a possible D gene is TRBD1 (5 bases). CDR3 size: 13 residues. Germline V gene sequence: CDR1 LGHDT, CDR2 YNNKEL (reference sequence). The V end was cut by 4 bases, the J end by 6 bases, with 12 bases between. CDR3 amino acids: CASSLLDSPEAFF. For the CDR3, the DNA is TGTGCCAGCAGCCTATTAGACAGCCCTGAAGCTTTCTTT.

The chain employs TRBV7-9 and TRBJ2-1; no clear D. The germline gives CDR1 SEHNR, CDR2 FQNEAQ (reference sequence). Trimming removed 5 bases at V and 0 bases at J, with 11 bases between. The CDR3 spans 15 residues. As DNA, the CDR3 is TGTGCCAGCAGCCCGAAACAGAACTCCTACAATGAGCAGTTCTTC. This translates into CASSPKQNSYNEQFF. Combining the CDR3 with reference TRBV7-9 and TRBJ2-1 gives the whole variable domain DTGVSQNPRHKITKRGQNVTFRCDPISEHNRLYWYRQTLGQGPEFLTYFQNEAQLEKSRLLSDRFSAERPKGSFSTLEIQRTEQGDSAMYLCASSPKQNSYNEQFFGPGTRLTVL.

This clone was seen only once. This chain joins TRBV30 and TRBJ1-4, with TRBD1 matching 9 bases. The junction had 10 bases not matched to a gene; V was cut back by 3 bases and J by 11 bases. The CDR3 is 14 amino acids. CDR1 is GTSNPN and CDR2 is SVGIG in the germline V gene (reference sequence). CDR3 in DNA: TGTGCCTGGAGCAATGGACAGGGGACATTGAAACTGTTTTTT. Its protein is CAWSNGQGTLKLFF.

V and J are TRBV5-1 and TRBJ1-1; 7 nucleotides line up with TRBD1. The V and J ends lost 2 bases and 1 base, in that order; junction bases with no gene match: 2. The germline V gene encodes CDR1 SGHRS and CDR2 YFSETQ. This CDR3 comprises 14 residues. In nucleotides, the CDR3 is TGCGCCAGCAGCTTACGACAGGGGAACACTGAAGCTTTCTTT. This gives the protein CASSLRQGNTEAFF.

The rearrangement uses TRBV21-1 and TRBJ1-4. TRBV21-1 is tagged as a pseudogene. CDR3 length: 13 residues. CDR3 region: CASSYGEEEKLFF. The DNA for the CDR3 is TGTGCCAGCAGCTACGGGGAGGAGGAAAAACTGTTTTTT.

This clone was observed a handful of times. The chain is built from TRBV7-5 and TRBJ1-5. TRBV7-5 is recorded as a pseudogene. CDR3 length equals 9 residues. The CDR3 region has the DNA TGTGTCAGAGATCAGCCCCAGCATTTT. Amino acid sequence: CVRDQPQHF.

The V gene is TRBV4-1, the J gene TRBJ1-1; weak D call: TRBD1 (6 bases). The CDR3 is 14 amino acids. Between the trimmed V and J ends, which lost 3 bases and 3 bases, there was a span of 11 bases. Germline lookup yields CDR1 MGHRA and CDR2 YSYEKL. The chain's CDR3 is CASSQRAGDTEAFF. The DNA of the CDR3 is TGCGCCAGCAGCCAGCGGGCAGGGGACACTGAAGCTTTCTTT.